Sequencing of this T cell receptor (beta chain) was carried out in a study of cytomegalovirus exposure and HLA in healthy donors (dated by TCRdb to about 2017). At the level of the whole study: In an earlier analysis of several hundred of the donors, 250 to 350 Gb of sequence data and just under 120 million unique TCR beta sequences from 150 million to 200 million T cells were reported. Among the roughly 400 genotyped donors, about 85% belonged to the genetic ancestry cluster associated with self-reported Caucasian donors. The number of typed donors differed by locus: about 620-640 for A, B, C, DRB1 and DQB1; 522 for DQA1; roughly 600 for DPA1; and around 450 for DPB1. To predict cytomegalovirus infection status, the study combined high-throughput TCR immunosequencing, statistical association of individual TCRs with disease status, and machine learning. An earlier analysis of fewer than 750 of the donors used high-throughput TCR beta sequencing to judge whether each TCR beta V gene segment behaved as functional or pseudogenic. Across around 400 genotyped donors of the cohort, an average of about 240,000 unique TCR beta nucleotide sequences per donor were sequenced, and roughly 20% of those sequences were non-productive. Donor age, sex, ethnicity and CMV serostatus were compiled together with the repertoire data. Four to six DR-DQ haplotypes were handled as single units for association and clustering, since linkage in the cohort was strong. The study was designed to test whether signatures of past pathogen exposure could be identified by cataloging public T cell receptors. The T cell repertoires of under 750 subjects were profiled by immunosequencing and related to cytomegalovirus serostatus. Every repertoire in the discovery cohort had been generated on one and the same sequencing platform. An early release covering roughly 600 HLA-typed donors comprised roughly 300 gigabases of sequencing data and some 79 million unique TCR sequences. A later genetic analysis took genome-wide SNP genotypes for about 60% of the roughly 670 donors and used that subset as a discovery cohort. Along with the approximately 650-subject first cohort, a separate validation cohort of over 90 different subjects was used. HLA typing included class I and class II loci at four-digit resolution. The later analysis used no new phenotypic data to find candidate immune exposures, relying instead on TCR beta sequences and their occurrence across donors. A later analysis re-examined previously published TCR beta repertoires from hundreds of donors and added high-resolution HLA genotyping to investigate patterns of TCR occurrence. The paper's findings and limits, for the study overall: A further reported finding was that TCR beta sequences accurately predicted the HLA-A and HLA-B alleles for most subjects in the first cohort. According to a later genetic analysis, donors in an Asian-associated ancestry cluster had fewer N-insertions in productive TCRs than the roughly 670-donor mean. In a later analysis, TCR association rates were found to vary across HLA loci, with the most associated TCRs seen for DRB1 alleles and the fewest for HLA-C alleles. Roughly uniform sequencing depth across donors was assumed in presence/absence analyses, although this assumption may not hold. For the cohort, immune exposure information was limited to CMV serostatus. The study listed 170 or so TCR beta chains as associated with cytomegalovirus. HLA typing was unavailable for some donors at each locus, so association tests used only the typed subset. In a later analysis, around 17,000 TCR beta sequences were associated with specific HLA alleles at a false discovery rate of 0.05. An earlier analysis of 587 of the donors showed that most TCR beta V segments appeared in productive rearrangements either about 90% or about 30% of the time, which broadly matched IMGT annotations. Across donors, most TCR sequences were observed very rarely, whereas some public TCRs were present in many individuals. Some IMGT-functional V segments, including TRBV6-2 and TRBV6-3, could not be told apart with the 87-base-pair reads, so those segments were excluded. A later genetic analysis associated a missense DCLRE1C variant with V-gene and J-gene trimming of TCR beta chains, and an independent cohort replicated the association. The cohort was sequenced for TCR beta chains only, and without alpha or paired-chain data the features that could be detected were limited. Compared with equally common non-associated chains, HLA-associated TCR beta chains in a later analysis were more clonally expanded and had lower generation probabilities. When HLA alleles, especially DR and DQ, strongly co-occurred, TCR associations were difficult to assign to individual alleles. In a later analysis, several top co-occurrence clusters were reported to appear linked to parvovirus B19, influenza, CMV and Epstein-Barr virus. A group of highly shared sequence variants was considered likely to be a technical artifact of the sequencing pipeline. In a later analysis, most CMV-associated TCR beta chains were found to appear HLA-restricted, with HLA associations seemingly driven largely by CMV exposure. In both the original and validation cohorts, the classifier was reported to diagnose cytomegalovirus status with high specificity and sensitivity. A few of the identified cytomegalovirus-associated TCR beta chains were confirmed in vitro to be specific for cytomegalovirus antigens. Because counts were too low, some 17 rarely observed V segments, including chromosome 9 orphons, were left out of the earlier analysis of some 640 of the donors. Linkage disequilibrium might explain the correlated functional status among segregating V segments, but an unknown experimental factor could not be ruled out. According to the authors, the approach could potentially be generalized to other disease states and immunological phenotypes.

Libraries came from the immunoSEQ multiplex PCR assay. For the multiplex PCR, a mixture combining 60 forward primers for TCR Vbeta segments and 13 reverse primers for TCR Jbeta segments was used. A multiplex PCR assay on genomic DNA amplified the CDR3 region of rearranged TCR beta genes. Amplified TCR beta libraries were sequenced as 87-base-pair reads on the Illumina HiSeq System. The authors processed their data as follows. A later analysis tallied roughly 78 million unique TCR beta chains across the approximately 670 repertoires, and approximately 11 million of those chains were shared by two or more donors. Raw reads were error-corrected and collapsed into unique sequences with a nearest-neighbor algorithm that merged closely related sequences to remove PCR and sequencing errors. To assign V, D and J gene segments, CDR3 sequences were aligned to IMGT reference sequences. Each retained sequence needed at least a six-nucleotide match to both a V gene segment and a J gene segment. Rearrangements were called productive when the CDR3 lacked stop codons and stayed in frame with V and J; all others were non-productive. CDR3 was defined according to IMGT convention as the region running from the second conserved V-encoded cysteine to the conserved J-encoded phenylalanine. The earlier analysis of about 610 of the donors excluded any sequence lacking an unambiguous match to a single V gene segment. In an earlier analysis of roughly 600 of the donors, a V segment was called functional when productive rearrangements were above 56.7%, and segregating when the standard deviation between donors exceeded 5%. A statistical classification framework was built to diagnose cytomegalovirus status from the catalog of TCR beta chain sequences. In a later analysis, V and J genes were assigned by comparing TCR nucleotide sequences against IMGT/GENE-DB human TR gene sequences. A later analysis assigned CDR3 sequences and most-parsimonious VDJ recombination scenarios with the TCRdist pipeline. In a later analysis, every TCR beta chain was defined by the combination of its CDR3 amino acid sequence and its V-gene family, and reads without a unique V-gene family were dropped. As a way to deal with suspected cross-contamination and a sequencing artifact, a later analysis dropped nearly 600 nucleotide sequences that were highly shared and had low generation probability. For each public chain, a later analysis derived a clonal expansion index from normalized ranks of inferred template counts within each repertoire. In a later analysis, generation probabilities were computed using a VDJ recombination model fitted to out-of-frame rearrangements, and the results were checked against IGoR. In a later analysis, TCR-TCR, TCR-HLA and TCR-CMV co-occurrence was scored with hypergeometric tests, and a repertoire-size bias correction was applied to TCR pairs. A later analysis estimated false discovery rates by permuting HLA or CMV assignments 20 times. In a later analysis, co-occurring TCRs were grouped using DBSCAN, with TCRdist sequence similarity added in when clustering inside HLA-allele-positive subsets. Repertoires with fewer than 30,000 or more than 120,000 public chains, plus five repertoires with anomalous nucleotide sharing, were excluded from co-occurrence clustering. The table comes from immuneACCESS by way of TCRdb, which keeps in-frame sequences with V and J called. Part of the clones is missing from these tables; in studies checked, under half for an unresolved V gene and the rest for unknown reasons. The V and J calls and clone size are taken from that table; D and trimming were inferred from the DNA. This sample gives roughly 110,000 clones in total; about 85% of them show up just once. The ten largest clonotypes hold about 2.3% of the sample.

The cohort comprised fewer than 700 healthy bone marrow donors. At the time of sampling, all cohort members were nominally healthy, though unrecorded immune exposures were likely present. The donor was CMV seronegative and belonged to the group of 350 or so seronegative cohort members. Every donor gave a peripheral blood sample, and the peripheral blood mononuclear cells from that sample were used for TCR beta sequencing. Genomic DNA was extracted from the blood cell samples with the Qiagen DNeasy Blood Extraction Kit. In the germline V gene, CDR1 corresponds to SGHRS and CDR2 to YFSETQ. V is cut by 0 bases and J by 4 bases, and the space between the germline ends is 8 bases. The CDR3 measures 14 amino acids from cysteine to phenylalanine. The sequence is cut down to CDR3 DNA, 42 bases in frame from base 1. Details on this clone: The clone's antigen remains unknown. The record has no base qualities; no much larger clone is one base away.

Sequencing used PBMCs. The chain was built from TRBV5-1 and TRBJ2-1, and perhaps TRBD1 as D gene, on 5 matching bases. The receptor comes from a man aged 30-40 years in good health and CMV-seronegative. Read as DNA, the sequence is TGCGCCAGCAGCTTGGGACAGACATACAATGAGCAGTTCTTC. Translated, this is CASSLGQTYNEQFF.